This is a list of T cell receptor beta chains from one sample in a study of cytomegalovirus exposure and HLA in healthy donors. Repertoires were generated with immunoSEQ multiplex PCR, while TCRdb's copy carries only in-frame clones and drops some. The sample carries 140,000 or so clones, 80% to 85% recorded once. The sequenced material came from PBMCs. The source is a woman aged 25 to 39 in good health and CMV-seronegative. Both conserved end residues are part of each CDR3. A D gene is named only where the DNA matches it firmly. Clone size is stated in some rows and not others, as once, few, many or a class when expanded.

j_call	clone_size	d_call	v_call	cdr3_nt	cdr3_aa
TRBJ1-2	.	TRBD1	TRBV2	TGTGCCAGCAGTGTAGGTCCCGGACAGGCGACGGGCTACACCTTC	CASSVGPGQATGYTF
TRBJ2-2	.	TRBD2	TRBV6-4	TGTGCCAGCAGTACTAGCGGGGGGAACACCGGGGAGCTGTTTTTT	CASSTSGGNTGELFF
TRBJ1-6	.	TRBD1	TRBV4-1	TGCGCCAGCAGCCAAGTCCGGGACAGGGCCCCCCCCCTCCACTTT	CASSQVRDRAPPLHF
TRBJ2-1	.	.	TRBV15	TGTGCCACCAGCAGAGATGGAGAGAACAATGAGCAGTTCTTC	CATSRDGENNEQFF
TRBJ2-3	.	TRBD2	TRBV5-4	TGTGCCAGCAGCCTGGGACTAGCGGGAGTGGGGACAGATACGCAGTATTTT	CASSLGLAGVGTDTQYF
TRBJ2-2	.	.	TRBV7-9	TGTGCCAGCAGCTTCGTACTCGGGTACGGAGGGGAGCTGTTTTTT	CASSFVLGYGGELFF
TRBJ2-4	.	TRBD2	TRBV6-1	TGTGCCAGCAGTGAATCCCCTAGCGGGAGGGGGGCCAAAAACATTCAGTACTTC	CASSESPSGRGAKNIQYF
TRBJ1-2	.	.	TRBV5-6	TGTGCCAGCAGCTTGGGACTGCCCGGAGGCACCTTC	CASSLGLPGGTF
TRBJ1-1	few	.	TRBV6-6	TGTGCCAGCAGTGCCACAGGAGGGGTTCGAGCTTTCTTT	CASSATGGVRAFF
TRBJ2-1	.	TRBD2	TRBV7-9	TGTGCCAGCAGCTTAAGAATTCTTACCGGGAGGGCCAGGGGTGAGCAGTTCTTC	CASSLRILTGRARGEQFF
TRBJ2-7	.	TRBD1	TRBV6-1	TGTGCCAGCACGGGGACAGGGACCTACGAGCAGTACTTC	CASTGTGTYEQYF
TRBJ1-2	.	.	TRBV19	TGTGCCAGTAGTCCGAGGGCCTATGGCTACACCTTC	CASSPRAYGYTF
TRBJ2-7	.	TRBD1	TRBV27	TGTGCCAGCAGTTCTACAGGGGGCATAACCTACGAGCAGTACTTC	CASSSTGGITYEQYF
TRBJ2-1	.	.	TRBV25-1	TGTGCCAGCAGTGAATATGGGGGCGATCTGAGCTCCTACAATGAGCAGTTCTTC	CASSEYGGDLSSYNEQFF
TRBJ1-2	.	.	TRBV27	TGTGCCAGCAGTTTGAGAGCAGGGCTTAACTATGGCTACACCTTC	CASSLRAGLNYGYTF
TRBJ2-1	.	TRBD1	TRBV27	TGTGCCAGCAGTTTATGGCGGGACAGGGCAGTAAATGAGCAGTTCTTC	CASSLWRDRAVNEQFF
TRBJ2-1	.	TRBD2	TRBV6-6	TGTGCCAGCCAAAAGGCGGGCGGGGGGCTTTACAATGAGCAGTTCTTC	CASQKAGGGLYNEQFF
TRBJ2-3	.	.	TRBV5-4	TGTGCCAGCAGCTTGGCAGGCAGGGTGAGTGGTACAGATACGCAGTATTTT	CASSLAGRVSGTDTQYF
TRBJ2-5	.	.	TRBV5-1	TGCGCCAGCAGCTTTCCACAGCAAGAGACCCAGTACTTC	CASSFPQQETQYF
TRBJ2-7	.	TRBD1	TRBV2	TGTGCCAGCAGTGGACAGGGGGGTAGGTACGAGCAGTACTTC	CASSGQGGRYEQYF
TRBJ1-1	.	TRBD1	TRBV15	TGTGCCACCAGCAGGTCCGAGGGGGCGCTGGACACTGAAGCTTTCTTT	CATSRSEGALDTEAFF
TRBJ2-7	once	TRBD2	TRBV7-6	TGTGCCAGCAGCCGTCCCGGGACTAGCGGGAGAAGCCAGGGCGAGCAGTACTTC	CASSRPGTSGRSQGEQYF
TRBJ2-7	.	TRBD1	TRBV2	TGTGCCAGCAGTGAAATACGCGCGGGACAGGTGAACTTC	CASSEIRAGQVNF
TRBJ1-1	.	.	TRBV11-2	TGTGCCAGCAGCTTAGTTCACTCGGGGATTTTCGCTGAAGCTTTCTTT	CASSLVHSGIFAEAFF
TRBJ1-1	.	TRBD1	TRBV5-1	TGCGCCAGCAGCTTGGGGACAGGGAAAACTGAAGCTTTCTTT	CASSLGTGKTEAFF
TRBJ2-7	.	TRBD2	TRBV27	TGTGCCAGCAGGACTAGCGGGACCTACGAGCAGTACTTC	CASRTSGTYEQYF
TRBJ1-2	.	.	TRBV6-1	TGTGCCAGCAGTTACCAGGAGAGGACTACCTTC	CASSYQERTTF
TRBJ2-3	.	TRBD2	TRBV4-1	TGCGCCAGCAGCCAACCTAGCGGGGGGGCCGTAGATACGCAGTATTTT	CASSQPSGGAVDTQYF
TRBJ2-2	.	.	TRBV10-3	TGTGCCATCAGTGAAGAGGAGGCAAACACCGGGGAGCTGTTTTTT	CAISEEEANTGELFF
TRBJ1-1	.	.	TRBV5-4	TGTGCCAGCAGCTTGGGGGCGAACACTGAAGCTTTCTTT	CASSLGANTEAFF
TRBJ2-7	.	TRBD1	TRBV10-3	TGTGCCATCAGCGACAGGGGGATAGAAGGCGAGCAGTACTTC	CAISDRGIEGEQYF
TRBJ1-1	few	.	TRBV5-6	TGTGCCAGCAGCTCGGATACAGGGTTGAACACTGAAGCTTTCTTT	CASSSDTGLNTEAFF
TRBJ1-2	once	.	TRBV7-9	TGTGCCAGCAGCTTAAGCCCCTATGGCTACACCTTC	CASSLSPYGYTF
TRBJ1-2	.	.	TRBV6-1	TGTGCCAGCAGTGAAAACAGGGTGGGTAACGGCTACACCTTC	CASSENRVGNGYTF
TRBJ2-1	.	TRBD2	TRBV10-1	TGCGCCAGCAGTAATACAACTAGCGGGAATCCCTACAATGAGCAGTTCTTC	CASSNTTSGNPYNEQFF
TRBJ1-1	once	TRBD1	TRBV11-3	TGTGCCAGCAGCCCAGGGGGGTGGAACACTGAAGCTTTCTTT	CASSPGGWNTEAFF
TRBJ2-1	.	TRBD1	TRBV27	TGTGCCAGCAGGGTAAGGACAGGGGTGTCCTACAATGAGCAGTTCTTC	CASRVRTGVSYNEQFF
TRBJ1-6	few	.	TRBV9	TGTGCCAGCAGCGTAGAGGGGGGAGGGTCACCCCTCCACTTT	CASSVEGGGSPLHF
TRBJ1-1	.	TRBD1	TRBV5-1	TGCGCCAGCCCACAAGGACAGGGCTCCCCCTGGAACACTGAAGCTTTCTTT	CASPQGQGSPWNTEAFF
TRBJ1-3	.	TRBD1	TRBV13	TGTGCCAGCAGCGGGGACAGCCACTCTGGAAACACCATATATTTT	CASSGDSHSGNTIYF
TRBJ2-3	.	.	TRBV7-3	TGTGCCAGCAGTGTCACCCCAGGAACGCAGTATTTT	CASSVTPGTQYF
TRBJ2-2	.	.	TRBV27	TGTGCCAGCAGTCCTACTACCCCGAACACCGGGGAGCTGTTTTTT	CASSPTTPNTGELFF
TRBJ2-3	.	.	TRBV29-1	TGCAGCGTTGGAGCAGATACGCAGTATTTT	CSVGADTQYF
TRBJ2-7	.	TRBD2	TRBV10-1	TGCGCCAGCAGCTTAGCGGGGGACCGCTACGAGCAGTACTTC	CASSLAGDRYEQYF
TRBJ1-5	.	.	TRBV2	TGTGCCAGCAGCTCCCTACAGGGAAGCTATCAGCCCCAGCATTTT	CASSSLQGSYQPQHF
TRBJ2-7	.	TRBD1	TRBV30	TGTGCCTGCCGGAGGCGGGACAGGGTTTCCTACGAGCAGTACTTC	CACRRRDRVSYEQYF
TRBJ1-1	.	TRBD1	TRBV4-3	TGCGCCAGCAGCAAGCACAGGGGGAGGACTGAAGCTTTCTTT	CASSKHRGRTEAFF
TRBJ2-1	.	TRBD2	TRBV6-5	TGTGCCAGCAGGCGGGCGACTAGCGGTCAAAATGAGCAGTTCTTC	CASRRATSGQNEQFF
TRBJ2-3	.	TRBD2	TRBV7-3	TGTGCCAGCAGCTTCACTAGCGGGAGCTCGTTAGATACGCAGTATTTT	CASSFTSGSSLDTQYF
TRBJ2-7	.	TRBD2	TRBV7-2	TGTGCCAGCAGCTCGGCTAGCGGACCACAATACGAGCAGTACTTC	CASSSASGPQYEQYF
TRBJ1-4	.	.	TRBV6-5	TGTGCCAGCACCGCGGGGAGGGTCGGTGAAAAACTGTTTTTT	CASTAGRVGEKLFF
TRBJ1-6	.	TRBD1	TRBV6-6	TGTGCCAGCAGTTACGCAACAGGGGGCTATTCACCCCTCCACTTT	CASSYATGGYSPLHF
TRBJ2-5	.	TRBD2	TRBV15	TGTGCCACTCGCGCAACGGGGGGGGCTATAGAGACCCAGTACTTC	CATRATGGAIETQYF
TRBJ1-5	few	.	TRBV5-5	TGTGCCAGCAGCTTGGACTGGAATCAGCCCCAGCATTTT	CASSLDWNQPQHF
TRBJ1-1	.	.	TRBV25-1	TGTGCCAGCACCCGGACGGGTCAGGGATTAGCTTTCTTT	CASTRTGQGLAFF
TRBJ1-3	once	.	TRBV7-9	TGTGCCAGCAGCCTAGACGGCGGAAGGAGAGGAAACACCATATATTTT	CASSLDGGRRGNTIYF
TRBJ1-1	.	TRBD1	TRBV5-4	TGTGCCAGCAGCTTGGTACAGGGGTCCACTGAAGCTTTCTTT	CASSLVQGSTEAFF
TRBJ2-7	.	.	TRBV4-3	TGCGCCAGCAGCCAAGATTTTGAGACCCCCGGGGCCTACGAGCAGTACTTC	CASSQDFETPGAYEQYF
TRBJ1-2	once	.	TRBV27	TGTGCCAGCAGCCGAACCACCGGGTTGCGGGACTATGGCTACACCTTC	CASSRTTGLRDYGYTF
TRBJ2-1	once	.	TRBV7-2	TGTGCCAGCAGCTTAGATCCGGGAGTGGTCAATGAGCAGTTCTTC	CASSLDPGVVNEQFF